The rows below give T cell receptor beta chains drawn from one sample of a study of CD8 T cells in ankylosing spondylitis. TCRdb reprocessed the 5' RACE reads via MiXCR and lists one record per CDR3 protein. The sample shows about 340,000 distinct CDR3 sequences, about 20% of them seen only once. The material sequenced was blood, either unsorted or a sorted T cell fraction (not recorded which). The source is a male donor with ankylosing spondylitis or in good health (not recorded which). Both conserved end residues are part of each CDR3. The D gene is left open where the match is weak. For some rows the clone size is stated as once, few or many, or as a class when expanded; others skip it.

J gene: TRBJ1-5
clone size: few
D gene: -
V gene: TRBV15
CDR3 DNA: TGTGCCACCAGCAGAGATTCGGGGGCCGGTCAGCCCCAGCATTTT
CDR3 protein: CATSRDSGAGQPQHF

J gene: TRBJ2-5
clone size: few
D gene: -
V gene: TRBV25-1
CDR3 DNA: TGTGCCAGCAGTGAATTATCGGGGCAGGGGCAAGAGACCCAGTACTTC
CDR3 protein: CASSELSGQGQETQYF

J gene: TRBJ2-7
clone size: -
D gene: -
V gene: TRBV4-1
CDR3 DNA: TGCGCCAGCAGCCAAGGGACAGAGTCCTCCTACGAGCAGTACTTC
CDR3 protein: CASSQGTESSYEQYF

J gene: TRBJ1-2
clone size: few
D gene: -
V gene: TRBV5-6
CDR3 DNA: TGTGCCAGCAGCTTGAAGGTGACAGACGAGTTAGGCTATGGCTACACCTTC
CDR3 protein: CASSLKVTDELGYGYTF

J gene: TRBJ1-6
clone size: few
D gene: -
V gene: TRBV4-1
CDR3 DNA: TGCGCCAGCAGCCAAGATGCAACCGATCCTCTCGGGGGGTCACCCCTCCACTTT
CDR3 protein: CASSQDATDPLGGSPLHF

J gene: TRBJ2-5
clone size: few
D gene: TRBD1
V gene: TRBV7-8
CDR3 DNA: TGTGCCAGCAGCGCTAGACAGGGTAGATGGGAGACCCAGTACTTC
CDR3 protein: CASSARQGRWETQYF

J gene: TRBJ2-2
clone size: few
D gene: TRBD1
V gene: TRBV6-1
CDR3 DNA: TGTGCCAGCGGACAGGCAAACACCGGGGAGCTGTTTTTT
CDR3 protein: CASGQANTGELFF

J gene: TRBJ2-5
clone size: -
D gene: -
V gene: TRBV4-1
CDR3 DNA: TGTGCCAGCAGCCAAGATCCCGGTCAAGAGACCCAGTACTTC
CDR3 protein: CASSQDPGQETQYF

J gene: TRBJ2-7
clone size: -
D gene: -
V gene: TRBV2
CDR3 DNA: TGTGCCAGCAGTGAATTTGTAGTCAATTACGAGCAGTACTTC
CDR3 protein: CASSEFVVNYEQYF

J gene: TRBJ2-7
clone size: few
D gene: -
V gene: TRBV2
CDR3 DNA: TGTGCCAGCGAGCGTTACGAGCAGTACTTC
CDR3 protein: CASERYEQYF

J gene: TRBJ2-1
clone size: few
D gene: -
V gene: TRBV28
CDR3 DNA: TGTGCCAGCAGTGTTCCCAGGGCGGCCAATGAGCAGTTCTTC
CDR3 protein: CASSVPRAANEQFF

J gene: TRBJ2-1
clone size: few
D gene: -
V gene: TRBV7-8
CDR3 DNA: TGTGCCAGCAGCTTAGGAGCTCGGGTTATCACCTACAATGAGCAGTTCTTC
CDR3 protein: CASSLGARVITYNEQFF

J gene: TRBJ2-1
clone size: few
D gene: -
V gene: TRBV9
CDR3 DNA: TGTGCCAGCAGCGTAGATGGCGGGGAACTGATCTACAATGAGCAGTTCTTC
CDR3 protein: CASSVDGGELIYNEQFF

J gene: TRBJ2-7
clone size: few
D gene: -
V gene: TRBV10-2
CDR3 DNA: TGCGCCAGCAGTGAGTCGAATGGAGGATACTACGAGCAGTACTTC
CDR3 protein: CASSESNGGYYEQYF

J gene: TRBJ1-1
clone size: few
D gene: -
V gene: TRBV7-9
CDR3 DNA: TGTGCCAGCAGCCCCCCCAATGGGGGACTGAACACTGAAGCTTTCTTT
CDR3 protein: CASSPPNGGLNTEAFF

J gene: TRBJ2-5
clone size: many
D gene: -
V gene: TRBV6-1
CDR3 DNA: TGTGCCAGCAGCTCCTACGACGGAAACCAAGAGACCCAGTACTTC
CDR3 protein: CASSSYDGNQETQYF

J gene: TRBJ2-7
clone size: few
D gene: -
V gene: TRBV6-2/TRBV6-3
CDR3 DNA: TGTGCCAGCAGTTATCTCCTAGATGGGTACGAGCAGTACTTC
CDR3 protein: CASSYLLDGYEQYF

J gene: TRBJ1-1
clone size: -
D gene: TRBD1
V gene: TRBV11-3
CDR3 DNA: TGTGCCAGCAGCCCGGGACAGTTGACTGAAGCTTTCTTT
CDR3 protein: CASSPGQLTEAFF

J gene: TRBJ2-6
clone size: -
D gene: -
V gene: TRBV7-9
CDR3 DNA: TGTGCCAGCGGGGGGCCTGGGGCCAACGTCCTGACTTTC
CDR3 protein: CASGGPGANVLTF

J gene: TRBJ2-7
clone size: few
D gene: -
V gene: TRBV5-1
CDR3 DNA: TGCGCCAGCAGGGTCGAGCGGACTCCCGGCTACGAGCAGTACTTC
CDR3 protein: CASRVERTPGYEQYF

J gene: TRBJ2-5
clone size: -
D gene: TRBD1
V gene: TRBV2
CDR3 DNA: TGTGCCAGCAGTGAGGCAGGGGGCTACCTACAAGAGACCCAGTACTTC
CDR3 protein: CASSEAGGYLQETQYF

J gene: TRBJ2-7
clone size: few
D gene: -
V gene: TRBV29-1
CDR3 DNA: TGCAGCGTTGAAGATCTCGTCCATGACGAGCAGTACTTC
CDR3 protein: CSVEDLVHDEQYF

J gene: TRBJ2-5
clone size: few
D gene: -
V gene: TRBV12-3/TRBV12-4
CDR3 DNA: TGTGCCAGCAGTCTAAGACACCAAGAGACCCAGTACTTC
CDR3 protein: CASSLRHQETQYF

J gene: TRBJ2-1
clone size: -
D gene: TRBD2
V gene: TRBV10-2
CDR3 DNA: TGCGCCAGCAGTGCGCCACTAGCGGGGGGGGTGAATGAGCAGTTCTTC
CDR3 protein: CASSAPLAGGVNEQFF

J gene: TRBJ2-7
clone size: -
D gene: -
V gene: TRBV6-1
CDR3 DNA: TGTGCCAGCAGTGAAGCGCAGGGTTTAAATTACTACGAGCAGTACTTC
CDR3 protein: CASSEAQGLNYYEQYF

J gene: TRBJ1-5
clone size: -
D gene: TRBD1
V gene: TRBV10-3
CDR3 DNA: TGTGCCATCAGTGCCGGGACAGTCAGCAATCAGCCCCAGCATTTT
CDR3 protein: CAISAGTVSNQPQHF

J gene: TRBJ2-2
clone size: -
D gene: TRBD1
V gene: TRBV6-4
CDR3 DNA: TGTGCCAGCAGTGTGGGACAGGGGCCCGGGGAGCTGTTTTTT
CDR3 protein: CASSVGQGPGELFF

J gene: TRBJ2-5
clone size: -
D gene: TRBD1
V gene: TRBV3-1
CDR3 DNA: TGTGCCAGCAGCCGCCTGGACAGGGTTCTGACCCAGTACTTC
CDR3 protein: CASSRLDRVLTQYF

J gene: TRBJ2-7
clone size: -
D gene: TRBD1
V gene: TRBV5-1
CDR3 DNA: TGCGCCAGCAGCTTGTACGGACAGGGGGCAAGGGACGAGCAGTACTTC
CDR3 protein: CASSLYGQGARDEQYF

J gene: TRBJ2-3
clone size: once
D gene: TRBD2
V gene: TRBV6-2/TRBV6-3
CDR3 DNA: TGTGCCAGCATCCCCCGCGGGGGGGGGCTAAGAGATACGCAGTATTTT
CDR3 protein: CASIPRGGGLRDTQYF

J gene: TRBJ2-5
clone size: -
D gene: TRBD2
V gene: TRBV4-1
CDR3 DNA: TGCGCCAGCAGCCAAGACCGAAGCGGGGGAATCCTTGGGACCCAGTACTTC
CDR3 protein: CASSQDRSGGILGTQYF

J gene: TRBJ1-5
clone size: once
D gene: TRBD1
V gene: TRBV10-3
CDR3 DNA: TGTGCCATCAGTCCTGAACAGGGGCGTCAGCCCCAGCATTTT
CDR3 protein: CAISPEQGRQPQHF

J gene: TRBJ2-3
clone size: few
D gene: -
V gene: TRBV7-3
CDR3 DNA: TGTGCCAGCAGTTTAAGTGGGGGGGCAGTCTGGGCAGATACGCAGTATTTT
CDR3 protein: CASSLSGGAVWADTQYF

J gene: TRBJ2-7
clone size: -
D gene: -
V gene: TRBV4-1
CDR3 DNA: TGCGCCAGCAGCCAGGTGGGGGGCCCCTCCTACGAGCAGTACTTC
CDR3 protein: CASSQVGGPSYEQYF

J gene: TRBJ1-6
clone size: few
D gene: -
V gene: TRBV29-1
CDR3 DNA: TGCAGCGTGGGGGCCCTTTATTCACCCCTCCACTTT
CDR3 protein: CSVGALYSPLHF

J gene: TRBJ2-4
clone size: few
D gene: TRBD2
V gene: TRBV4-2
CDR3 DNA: TGTGCCAGCAGCCAAGCTAGCGGGGTAGCCAAAAACATTCAGTACTTC
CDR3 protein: CASSQASGVAKNIQYF

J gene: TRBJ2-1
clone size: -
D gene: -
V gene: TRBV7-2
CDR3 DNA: TGTGCCAGCAGCTCGTGGGGGCTTATGGGTGAGCAGTTCTTC
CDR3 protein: CASSSWGLMGEQFF

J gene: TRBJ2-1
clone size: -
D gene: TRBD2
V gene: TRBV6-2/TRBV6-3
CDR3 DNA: TGTGCCAGCAGTTTGATACTAGCGGGGGACTCCTACAATGAGCAGTTCTTC
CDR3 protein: CASSLILAGDSYNEQFF

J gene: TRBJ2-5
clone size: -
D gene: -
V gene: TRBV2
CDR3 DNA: TGTGCCAGCACTGAAGGGGGGGGCTTTGAGACCCAGTACTTC
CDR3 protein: CASTEGGGFETQYF

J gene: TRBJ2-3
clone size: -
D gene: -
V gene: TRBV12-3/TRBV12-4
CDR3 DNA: TGTGCCAGCAGTTCCGTAGTTGCGGATAAAAGCACAGATACGCAGTATTTT
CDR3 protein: CASSSVVADKSTDTQYF

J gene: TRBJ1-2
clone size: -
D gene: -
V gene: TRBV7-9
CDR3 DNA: TGTGCCAGCAGCTCATCGACCGGGACCGGGGGCTATGGCTACACCTTC
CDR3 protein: CASSSSTGTGGYGYTF

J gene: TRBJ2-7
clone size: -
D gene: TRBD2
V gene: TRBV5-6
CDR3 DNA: TGTGCCACGCAAGCGGGGGGCGACTACGAGCAGTACTTC
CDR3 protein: CATQAGGDYEQYF

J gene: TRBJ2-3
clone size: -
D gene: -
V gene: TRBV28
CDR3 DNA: TGTGCCATAAAAACCACACTGGAAAATACGCAGTATTTT
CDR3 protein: CAIKTTLENTQYF

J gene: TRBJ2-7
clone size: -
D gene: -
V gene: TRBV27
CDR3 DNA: TGTGCCAGCAGTGGGGTTTTCCGGGGCACCTACGAGCAGTACTTC
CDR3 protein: CASSGVFRGTYEQYF